This T cell receptor (beta chain) was retrieved from a study of blood T cell repertoires in COVID-19. The assay was immunoSEQ multiplex PCR, and TCRdb's table has in-frame clones only and misses some. Among some 95,000 clones, around 93% were seen once, and the ten largest hold approximately 2.2%. The CDR3 runs 14 residues. The germline gives CDR1 SGHVS, CDR2 FQNEAQ. Trimming stripped 0 bases from V and 3 bases from J, with 9 bases between. The TCR comes from a human donor with active COVID-19. The donor label of this sample is uncertain. The V and J genes are TRBV7-8 and TRBJ2-7; D is perhaps TRBD1 (6 bases). Sequencing was carried out using peripheral blood. The CDR3 loop reads CASSLAGTFYEQYF. The CDR3 bases are TGTGCCAGCAGCTTAGCCGGGACATTCTACGAGCAGTACTTC.